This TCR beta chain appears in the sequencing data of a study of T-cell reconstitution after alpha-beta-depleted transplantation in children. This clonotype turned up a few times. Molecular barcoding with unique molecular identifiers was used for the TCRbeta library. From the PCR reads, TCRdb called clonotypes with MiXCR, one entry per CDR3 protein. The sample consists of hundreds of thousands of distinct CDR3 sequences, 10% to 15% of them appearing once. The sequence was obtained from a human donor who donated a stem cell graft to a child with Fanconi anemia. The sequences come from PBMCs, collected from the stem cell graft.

This CDR3 reads CASRNPFRGKNIQYF. The CDR3 coding sequence is TGTGCCAGCAGAAACCCTTTCCGGGGCAAAAACATTCAGTACTTC. This sequence joins TRBV6-2 or TRBV6-3 and TRBJ2-4; TRBD2 might be the D (5 bases). Trimming removed 6 bases at V and 3 bases at J, with 15 bases between. This CDR3 region has 15 residues. The V gene's germline CDR1 is MNHEY and CDR2 SVGEGT.